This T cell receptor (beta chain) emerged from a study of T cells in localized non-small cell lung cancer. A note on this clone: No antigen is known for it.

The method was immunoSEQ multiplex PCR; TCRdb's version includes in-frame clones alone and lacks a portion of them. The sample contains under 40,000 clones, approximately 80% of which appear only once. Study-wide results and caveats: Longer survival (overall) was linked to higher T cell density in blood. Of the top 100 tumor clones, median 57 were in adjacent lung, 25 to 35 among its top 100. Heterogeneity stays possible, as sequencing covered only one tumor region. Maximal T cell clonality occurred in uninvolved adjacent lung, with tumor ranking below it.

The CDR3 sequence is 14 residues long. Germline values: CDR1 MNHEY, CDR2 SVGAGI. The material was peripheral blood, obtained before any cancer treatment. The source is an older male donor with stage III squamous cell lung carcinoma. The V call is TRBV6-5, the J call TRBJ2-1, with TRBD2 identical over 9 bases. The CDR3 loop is CASLAGASYNEQFF. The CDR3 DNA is TGTGCGTCCTTAGCGGGAGCGTCCTACAATGAGCAGTTCTTC.